Each of the 20 T cell receptor beta chains below was sequenced from the same sample in a study of blood T cell repertoires in COVID-19. The table came from immunoSEQ multiplex PCR; TCRdb's copy has only in-frame clones and leaves some out. This table has about 220,000 clones, around 90% appearing once. Sequencing was performed on PBMCs or T cells enriched from blood (not recorded which). Receptor source: a woman aged 25 to 39 with acute COVID-19.

The J gene is TRBJ2-2, the V gene TRBV18; 10 nucleotides match TRBD1. This CDR3 region has 16 residues. V gave up 3 bases and J gave up 2 bases; unmatched junction bases: 3. Germline V gives CDR1 KGHSH, CDR2 LQKENI. The CDR3 region is CASSPRDRGNTGELFF. The CDR3 DNA reads as TGTGCCAGCTCACCTAGGGACAGGGGAAACACCGGGGAGCTGTTTTTT.

CDR3 in DNA: TGTGCCAGCAGCTCCCTTGACAGGGGGTATAATTCACCCCTCCACTTT. Translating gives CASSSLDRGYNSPLHF. The chain links TRBV5-5 to TRBJ1-6, with 9 bases matching TRBD1. V trimming: 3 bases; J trimming: 4 bases; junction bases outside the gene matches: 5. The CDR3 loop spans 16 amino acids. Germline assignment: CDR1 SGHKS and CDR2 YYEKEE (reference sequence).

The rearrangement links TRBV7-9 to TRBJ1-4, with a possible D match to TRBD1 (5 bases). Trimming took 5 bases from V and 5 from J, leaving 12 bases between them. Germline assignment: CDR1 SEHNR and CDR2 FQNEAQ (reference sequence). The CDR3 runs 14 residues. This CDR3 reads CASSAGLVNEKLFF. DNA for the CDR3: TGTGCCAGCAGCGCGGGGCTAGTCAATGAAAAACTGTTTTTT.

The chain carries TRBV10-3 and TRBJ2-2; 8 nucleotides match TRBD2. The length of the CDR3 is 17 residues. The V gene end was trimmed by 2 bases and the J gene end by 3 bases; junction bases not matched to a gene: 8. Per germline, CDR1 ENHRY and CDR2 SYGVKD. CDR3 nucleotides: TGTGCCATCAGTGAGGCCCTCGGGAGGGGACACACCGGGGAGCTGTTTTTT. This codes for CAISEALGRGHTGELFF.

V and J are TRBV27 and TRBJ1-1, with D perhaps TRBD1 (6 bases). The CDR3 contains 13 residues. Trimming shortened V by 5 bases and J by 4 bases, and 11 bases separated the two germline ends. Germline V CDR1 and CDR2: MNHEY, SMNVEV (reference sequence). For the CDR3, the DNA is TGTGCCAGCAGTGAGGGGGAGGGCACTGAAGCTTTCTTT. Translating gives CASSEGEGTEAFF.

The V gene is TRBV5-1, the J gene TRBJ1-3; the D is unclear. Germline CDR1 and CDR2: SGHRS and YFSETQ. Trimming stripped 0 bases from V and 0 bases from J, with 10 bases between. The length of the CDR3 is 16 residues. CDR3 region: CASSLAGELSGNTIYF. CDR3 nucleotide sequence: TGCGCCAGCAGCTTGGCAGGCGAACTCTCTGGAAACACCATATATTTT.

This sequence joins TRBV5-6 and TRBJ1-5, with TRBD1 matching over 7 bases. The V gene end was trimmed by 4 bases and the J gene end by 1 base; junction bases not matched to a gene: 5. This CDR3 region has 15 residues. Germline V gives CDR1 SGHDT, CDR2 YYEEEE. CDR3 amino acids: CASSRRDRSNQPQHF. CDR3 sequence (DNA): TGTGCCAGCAGCCGCCGGGACAGAAGCAATCAGCCCCAGCATTTT. Combining the CDR3 with reference TRBV5-6 and TRBJ1-5 gives the whole variable domain DAGVTQSPTHLIKTRGQQVTLRCSPKSGHDTVSWYQQALGQGPQFIFQYYEEEERQRGNFPDRFSGHQFPNYSSELNVNALLLGDSALYLCASSRRDRSNQPQHFGDGTRLSIL.

This chain links TRBV4-3 with TRBJ2-4; 7 nucleotides align to TRBD1. The germline gives CDR1 LGHNA, CDR2 YSLEER. V shed 1 base, J shed 2 bases, and the junction held 5 bases outside the gene matches. This CDR3 has 16 residues. The CDR3 protein is CASSQGLQGTKNIQYF. The CDR3 DNA follows: TGCGCCAGCAGCCAAGGACTACAGGGGACCAAAAACATTCAGTACTTC.

This chain connects TRBV27 to TRBJ1-5; D remains ambiguous. Looked up from germline, CDR1 is MNHEY and CDR2 is SMNVEV (reference sequence). The CDR3 has 14 amino acids. V was cut by 5 bases and J by 0 bases, with 8 bases left in between. The CDR3 region is CASSLQDSNQPQHF. The CDR3 bases are TGTGCCAGCAGTCTGCAGGATAGCAATCAGCCCCAGCATTTT.

The V and J genes are TRBV6-2 or TRBV6-3 and TRBJ1-1, with D perhaps matching TRBD1 (6 bases). This CDR3 contains 19 residues. Deletions cut 8 bases from V and 4 bases from J, with 32 bases between. Germline CDR1 MNHEY, CDR2 SVGEGT. CDR3 DNA: TGTGCCAGCGGCCCTTTGCGGGTCAGGGGTTTTCAAGGGCCCACTGAAGCTTTCTTT. Encoded protein: CASGPLRVRGFQGPTEAFF.

V is TRBV5-5 and J is TRBJ2-5, with D possibly TRBD2 on 5 matching bases. V dropped 5 bases and J dropped 5 bases, with 16 bases sitting between them. The CDR3 is made up of 14 amino acids. Germline V CDR1 and CDR2: SGHKS, YYEKEE (reference sequence). CDR3: CASRNAPGGETQYF. The CDR3 DNA is TGTGCCAGCAGAAACGCCCCGGGCGGGGAGACCCAGTACTTC.

The chain recombines TRBV25-1 with TRBJ1-1; D remains ambiguous. CDR1 and CDR2 from the germline V gene are MGHDK and SYGVNS. The CDR3 loop spans 14 amino acids. Trimming stripped 3 bases from V and 0 bases from J, with 8 bases between. CDR3 in amino acids: CASSDVTMNTEAFF. The CDR3 DNA reads TGTGCCAGCAGTGACGTTACAATGAACACTGAAGCTTTCTTT.

DNA of the CDR3: TGTGCCAGCTCACCACTATACACGATGACGGGGGCTGGAAACACCATATATTTT. It translates to CASSPLYTMTGAGNTIYF. This chain uses TRBV18 with TRBJ1-3; weak D call: TRBD1 (5 bases). CDR1 and CDR2 (germline): KGHSH, LQKENI. The CDR3 has 18 residues. Trimming cost V 1 base and J 2 bases, with 18 bases left between them.

The rearrangement uses TRBV12-3 or TRBV12-4 and TRBJ2-3; 8 bases align to TRBD1. This CDR3 is 12 amino acids long. V gave up 8 bases and J gave up 7 bases; unmatched junction bases: 5. As DNA, the CDR3 is TGTGCCAGCGGGCAGGGGGCTAATACGCAGTATTTT. Protein sequence: CASGQGANTQYF.

This clone was seen only a few times. This rearrangement joins TRBV4-2 to TRBJ1-3; D call uncertain. The CDR3 is 13 residues long. Germline CDR1 reads LGHNA; CDR2 reads YNFKEQ. Trimming stripped 1 base from V and 4 bases from J, with 5 bases between. This chain's CDR3 is CASSQGSGNTIYF. DNA for the CDR3: TGTGCCAGCAGCCAAGGGAGCGGAAACACCATATATTTT.

The V and J genes are TRBV7-8 and TRBJ1-6; 7 bases fit TRBD1. V was clipped by 6 bases and J by 7 bases; unmatched bases: 6. The CDR3 length is 14 residues. The germline gives CDR1 SGHVS, CDR2 FQNEAQ. CDR3 region: CASSSTGLNSPLHF. In DNA form, the CDR3 reads TGTGCCAGCAGTTCGACAGGGCTCAATTCACCCCTCCACTTT.

The chain links TRBV7-8 to TRBJ2-1; D perhaps matches TRBD2 (7 bases). Trimming took 2 bases from V and 7 from J, leaving 12 bases between them. The CDR3 totals 14 residues. Germline V gives CDR1 SGHVS, CDR2 FQNEAQ. CDR3 nucleotide sequence: TGTGCCAGCAGCTTACGGGGGGCATGGAATGAGCAGTTCTTC. Its protein is CASSLRGAWNEQFF.

This rearrangement joins TRBV6-5 to TRBJ2-1; TRBD2 is a possible D gene (5 bases). Germline lookup yields CDR1 MNHEY and CDR2 SVGAGI. V was pared by 6 bases and J by 5 bases, with 11 bases between. This CDR3 comprises 13 residues. The CDR3 coding sequence is TGTGCCAGCAGGACTATTGTCCACAATGAGCAGTTCTTC. Translating it yields CASRTIVHNEQFF.

The chain carries TRBV5-6 and TRBJ1-1, with 7 bases aligning to TRBD1. Germline assignment: CDR1 SGHDT and CDR2 YYEEEE. After removal of 4 bases from V and 4 bases from J, the junction contained 10 bases not matched to a gene. The CDR3 has 15 residues. The CDR3 DNA sequence: TGTGCCAGCAGCACAGTTGACAGGGCGATCACTGAAGCTTTCTTT. Protein: CASSTVDRAITEAFF.

This sequence joins TRBV1 and TRBJ1-2; the D call in the table, TRBD1, was not verified against the DNA. TRBV1 is assigned pseudogene status. This CDR3 comprises 14 residues. The CDR3 spells CTINRGPVGYGYTF. In DNA form, the CDR3 reads TGCACCATAAACAGGGGACCGGTGGGCTATGGCTACACCTTC.